The clone carrying this T cell receptor beta chain was recorded at least ten times. Its target is not known. TCRdb fed the 5' RACE reads into MiXCR, producing one record per CDR3 protein. In the table there are around 100,000 distinct CDR3 sequences, just under 6% of which are singletons. CDR1 ENHRY and CDR2 SYGVKD come from the germline V gene. The CDR3 has 17 amino acids. V was pared by 11 bases and J by 1 base, with 21 bases between. The data are from a study of identical twins. General study results and limits: Excess sharing by twins proved weaker in beta out-of-frame sequences. Cord blood beta clonotypes present at high abundance carried fewer insertions; no such pattern appeared in memory repertoires.

Donors were all healthy Caucasians. This clonotype was obtained from a woman aged 45-65 years in good health. The source material was memory T cells sorted from blood. The rearrangement joins TRBV10-3 to TRBJ2-6; D unclear. CDR3 region: CAARPPEFPSGANVLTF. CDR3 DNA sequence: TGTGCCGCCCGGCCGCCGGAGTTCCCTTCTGGGGCCAACGTCCTGACTTTC.